A selection of T cell receptor beta chains follows, all from one sample in a study of human T cells and chemical hapten exposure. Each CDR3 protein is one row after TCRdb ran MiXCR on the RACE reads. Among under 200,000 distinct CDR3 sequences listed, about 30% were seen once. Sequences were derived from whole blood, sampled in connection with sensitization to the hapten diphenylcyclopropenone (DPC). The receptors were gathered from a woman between 18 and 30 years old with alopecia areata. Some clones in this sample may be carry-over from other donors' samples. Both conserved end residues are part of each CDR3. The D gene is left open where the match is weak. Where a row states a size, it is once, few, many or the class of an expanded clone; other rows omit it.

V gene: TRBV7-2; J gene: TRBJ2-1; D gene: TRBD2; clone size: NA; CDR3 protein: CASSIGTSGRGSYNEQFF; CDR3 DNA: TGTGCCAGCAGCATTGGGACTAGCGGGAGGGGTTCCTACAATGAGCAGTTCTTC
V gene: TRBV6-5; J gene: TRBJ2-6; D gene: NA; clone size: NA; CDR3 protein: CASSRTASSGANVLTF; CDR3 DNA: TGTGCCAGCAGCCGGACAGCCAGCTCTGGGGCCAACGTCCTGACTTTC
V gene: TRBV7-9; J gene: TRBJ1-5; D gene: NA; clone size: NA; CDR3 protein: CASSPDWGSNQPQHF; CDR3 DNA: TGTGCCAGCAGCCCGGATTGGGGAAGCAATCAGCCCCAGCATTTT
V gene: TRBV12-3/TRBV12-4; J gene: TRBJ2-2; D gene: NA; clone size: few; CDR3 protein: CASGQTGELFF; CDR3 DNA: TGTGCCAGCGGACAAACCGGGGAGCTGTTTTTT
V gene: TRBV7-9; J gene: TRBJ2-2; D gene: NA; clone size: NA; CDR3 protein: CASSLEGLSGELFF; CDR3 DNA: TGTGCCAGCAGCCTAGAGGGCCTATCCGGGGAGCTGTTTTTT
V gene: TRBV7-2; J gene: TRBJ1-2; D gene: TRBD1; clone size: few; CDR3 protein: CASSPDRGRYGYTF; CDR3 DNA: TGTGCCAGCAGCCCGGACAGGGGGCGTTATGGCTACACCTTC
V gene: TRBV4-3; J gene: TRBJ2-3; D gene: NA; clone size: NA; CDR3 protein: CASSQVWARDTDTQYF; CDR3 DNA: TGCGCCAGCAGCCAAGTTTGGGCCAGGGACACAGATACGCAGTATTTT
V gene: TRBV4-1; J gene: TRBJ2-2; D gene: NA; clone size: NA; CDR3 protein: CASSPQVGELFF; CDR3 DNA: TGCGCCAGCAGTCCTCAGGTCGGGGAGCTGTTTTTT
V gene: TRBV27; J gene: TRBJ1-1; D gene: NA; clone size: NA; CDR3 protein: CASRGASREAFF; CDR3 DNA: TGTGCCAGCAGGGGGGCGTCTAGAGAAGCTTTCTTT
V gene: TRBV20-1; J gene: TRBJ1-5; D gene: NA; clone size: few; CDR3 protein: CSVRQGEGNQPQHF; CDR3 DNA: TGCAGTGTCCGTCAGGGAGAGGGCAATCAGCCCCAGCATTTT
V gene: TRBV12-3/TRBV12-4; J gene: TRBJ2-2; D gene: NA; clone size: NA; CDR3 protein: CASSSPSPTGELFF; CDR3 DNA: TGTGCCAGCAGTTCCCCTAGTCCCACCGGGGAGCTGTTTTTT
V gene: TRBV4-3; J gene: TRBJ2-7; D gene: TRBD2; clone size: many; CDR3 protein: CASSQDGTSDYEQYF; CDR3 DNA: TGCGCCAGCAGCCAAGACGGGACTAGCGACTACGAGCAGTACTTC
V gene: TRBV5-1; J gene: TRBJ2-5; D gene: NA; clone size: few; CDR3 protein: CASSKYQETQYF; CDR3 DNA: TGCGCCAGCAGCAAGTACCAAGAGACCCAGTACTTC
V gene: TRBV4-1; J gene: TRBJ1-3; D gene: NA; clone size: NA; CDR3 protein: CASSQVMTAGNTIYF; CDR3 DNA: TGCGCCAGCAGCCAAGTAATGACAGCGGGAAACACCATATATTTT
V gene: TRBV6-2/TRBV6-3; J gene: TRBJ1-1; D gene: NA; clone size: few; CDR3 protein: CASSKGLGTEAFF; CDR3 DNA: TGTGCCAGCAGTAAGGGCCTAGGCACTGAAGCTTTCTTT
V gene: TRBV7-9; J gene: TRBJ2-1; D gene: TRBD2; clone size: NA; CDR3 protein: CASSLVPSGRVANYNEQFF; CDR3 DNA: TGTGCCAGCAGCTTAGTGCCCAGCGGGAGGGTTGCCAATTACAATGAGCAGTTCTTC
V gene: TRBV5-1; J gene: TRBJ1-2; D gene: TRBD1; clone size: few; CDR3 protein: CASSPRTGGANGYTF; CDR3 DNA: TGCGCCAGCAGCCCCCGGACAGGGGGCGCCAATGGCTACACCTTC
V gene: TRBV4-2; J gene: TRBJ1-5; D gene: NA; clone size: NA; CDR3 protein: CASSQDFRQVYQPQHF; CDR3 DNA: TGTGCCAGCAGCCAAGACTTTAGGCAGGTTTATCAGCCCCAGCATTTT
V gene: TRBV6-2/TRBV6-3; J gene: TRBJ2-3; D gene: TRBD2; clone size: NA; CDR3 protein: CASSSPRLAARNTQYF; CDR3 DNA: TGTGCCAGCAGTTCCCCCAGACTAGCGGCGCGGAATACGCAGTATTTT
V gene: TRBV11-2; J gene: TRBJ1-1; D gene: NA; clone size: few; CDR3 protein: CASLASTEAFF; CDR3 DNA: TGTGCCAGCCTGGCCAGCACTGAAGCTTTCTTT
V gene: TRBV4-1; J gene: TRBJ2-3; D gene: NA; clone size: NA; CDR3 protein: CASSQEGTQYF; CDR3 DNA: TGCGCCAGCAGCCAAGAAGGAACGCAGTATTTT
V gene: TRBV12-3/TRBV12-4; J gene: TRBJ1-5; D gene: NA; clone size: NA; CDR3 protein: CASSFEGWVQHF; CDR3 DNA: TGTGCCAGCAGTTTCGAGGGTTGGGTCCAGCATTTT
V gene: TRBV12-3/TRBV12-4; J gene: TRBJ2-5; D gene: TRBD2; clone size: few; CDR3 protein: CASSLGTSSSPKKTQYF; CDR3 DNA: TGTGCCAGCAGTTTAGGGACTAGTTCGTCACCCAAAAAGACCCAGTACTTC
V gene: TRBV24-1; J gene: TRBJ2-1; D gene: TRBD2; clone size: NA; CDR3 protein: CATSDFETSGSHEQFF; CDR3 DNA: TGTGCCACCAGTGATTTCGAGACTAGCGGGAGTCATGAGCAGTTCTTC
V gene: TRBV29-1; J gene: TRBJ2-1; D gene: NA; clone size: few; CDR3 protein: CSVDLGWGAQFF; CDR3 DNA: TGCAGCGTTGATTTAGGGTGGGGAGCTCAGTTCTTC
V gene: TRBV4-1; J gene: TRBJ2-7; D gene: NA; clone size: many; CDR3 protein: CASSQGATYEQYF; CDR3 DNA: TGCGCCAGCAGCCAAGGGGCCACTTACGAGCAGTACTTC
V gene: TRBV6-2/TRBV6-3; J gene: TRBJ2-7; D gene: TRBD1; clone size: few; CDR3 protein: CASSYSDREISYEQYF; CDR3 DNA: TGTGCCAGCAGTTACTCGGACAGGGAAATTTCCTACGAGCAGTACTTC
V gene: TRBV7-2; J gene: TRBJ2-2; D gene: TRBD2; clone size: few; CDR3 protein: CASSFTSGSGTGELFF; CDR3 DNA: TGTGCCAGCAGCTTCACTAGCGGGAGCGGCACCGGGGAGCTGTTTTTT
V gene: TRBV18; J gene: TRBJ2-6; D gene: NA; clone size: few; CDR3 protein: CASSPWGRDFSGANVLTF; CDR3 DNA: TGTGCCAGCTCACCATGGGGGCGCGATTTCTCTGGGGCCAACGTCCTGACTTTC
V gene: TRBV6-1; J gene: TRBJ1-1; D gene: TRBD1; clone size: few; CDR3 protein: CASSAGGEFEKAFF; CDR3 DNA: TGTGCCAGCAGTGCAGGGGGGGAATTTGAGAAGGCTTTCTTT
V gene: TRBV6-2/TRBV6-3; J gene: TRBJ1-6; D gene: NA; clone size: NA; CDR3 protein: CASRLPDRLNSPLHF; CDR3 DNA: TGTGCCAGCAGATTGCCTGACAGATTGAATTCACCCCTCCACTTT
V gene: TRBV6-6; J gene: TRBJ1-2; D gene: TRBD1; clone size: few; CDR3 protein: CASSYRTGDGYTF; CDR3 DNA: TGTGCCAGCAGTTACAGAACAGGGGATGGCTACACCTTC
V gene: TRBV9; J gene: TRBJ1-4; D gene: TRBD1; clone size: NA; CDR3 protein: CASSPSTGGGEKLFF; CDR3 DNA: TGTGCCAGCAGCCCGTCGACAGGGGGTGGTGAAAAACTGTTTTTT
V gene: TRBV20-1; J gene: TRBJ2-7; D gene: NA; clone size: few; CDR3 protein: CSAARDSRSYEQYF; CDR3 DNA: TGCAGTGCAGCCCGGGACTCGCGCTCCTACGAGCAGTACTTC
V gene: TRBV4-3; J gene: TRBJ2-1; D gene: NA; clone size: few; CDR3 protein: CASSQELAGNEQFF; CDR3 DNA: TGCGCCAGCAGCCAAGAACTGGCCGGCAATGAGCAGTTCTTC
V gene: TRBV7-9; J gene: TRBJ2-3; D gene: TRBD1; clone size: few; CDR3 protein: CASSTGGFVDTQYF; CDR3 DNA: TGTGCCAGCAGCACAGGGGGCTTCGTGGATACGCAGTATTTT
V gene: TRBV6-2/TRBV6-3; J gene: TRBJ1-1; D gene: TRBD1; clone size: few; CDR3 protein: CASSLDRGYTEAFF; CDR3 DNA: TGTGCCAGCAGTTTGGACAGGGGGTACACTGAAGCTTTCTTT
V gene: TRBV20-1; J gene: TRBJ2-7; D gene: NA; clone size: NA; CDR3 protein: CSARSGNSDYEQYF; CDR3 DNA: TGCAGTGCTAGATCGGGGAACAGTGACTACGAGCAGTACTTC
V gene: TRBV9; J gene: TRBJ2-7; D gene: NA; clone size: NA; CDR3 protein: CASSVASTYEQYF; CDR3 DNA: TGTGCCAGCAGCGTCGCTTCAACCTACGAGCAGTACTTC
V gene: TRBV6-2/TRBV6-3; J gene: TRBJ2-2; D gene: NA; clone size: NA; CDR3 protein: CASSFQGGRNTGELFF; CDR3 DNA: TGTGCCAGCAGCTTCCAGGGGGGGCGGAACACCGGGGAGCTGTTTTTT
V gene: TRBV7-8; J gene: TRBJ1-2; D gene: NA; clone size: NA; CDR3 protein: CASSLSGAHGYTF; CDR3 DNA: TGTGCCAGCAGCTTAAGCGGCGCACATGGCTACACCTTC
V gene: TRBV20-1; J gene: TRBJ2-3; D gene: NA; clone size: NA; CDR3 protein: CSASGREGTDTQYF; CDR3 DNA: TGCAGTGCTAGTGGCAGGGAAGGAACAGATACGCAGTATTTT
V gene: TRBV20-1; J gene: TRBJ2-1; D gene: TRBD2; clone size: NA; CDR3 protein: CSRPGLDYNEQFF; CDR3 DNA: TGCAGTCGACCGGGACTAGACTACAATGAGCAGTTCTTC
V gene: TRBV2; J gene: TRBJ1-5; D gene: NA; clone size: NA; CDR3 protein: CASRPQGRGNQPQHF; CDR3 DNA: TGTGCCAGCAGGCCACAGGGAAGGGGCAATCAGCCCCAGCATTTT
V gene: TRBV15; J gene: TRBJ2-3; D gene: NA; clone size: NA; CDR3 protein: CATSRGGEAADTQYF; CDR3 DNA: TGTGCCACCAGCAGAGGGGGGGAGGCGGCGGATACGCAGTATTTT
V gene: TRBV12-3/TRBV12-4; J gene: TRBJ2-3; D gene: TRBD2; clone size: few; CDR3 protein: CASSLMGLGTDTQYF; CDR3 DNA: TGTGCCAGCAGTTTAATGGGACTAGGGACAGATACGCAGTATTTT
V gene: TRBV27; J gene: TRBJ2-3; D gene: NA; clone size: few; CDR3 protein: CASSPTTGITDTQYF; CDR3 DNA: TGTGCCAGCAGTCCCACGACAGGAATAACAGATACGCAGTATTTT
V gene: TRBV9; J gene: TRBJ2-1; D gene: TRBD1; clone size: once; CDR3 protein: CASSVDQDRLYNEQFF; CDR3 DNA: TGTGCCAGCAGCGTAGATCAGGACAGGCTATACAATGAGCAGTTCTTC
V gene: TRBV7-2; J gene: TRBJ2-1; D gene: NA; clone size: NA; CDR3 protein: CASSLVGFNEQFF; CDR3 DNA: TGTGCCAGCAGCTTAGTCGGATTCAATGAGCAGTTCTTC
V gene: TRBV4-3; J gene: TRBJ2-7; D gene: TRBD2; clone size: NA; CDR3 protein: CASSQDLLAGAEQYF; CDR3 DNA: TGCGCCAGCAGCCAAGATCTCCTAGCGGGGGCCGAGCAGTACTTC
V gene: TRBV7-9; J gene: TRBJ1-4; D gene: TRBD1; clone size: NA; CDR3 protein: CASSGNRQGAREKLFF; CDR3 DNA: TGTGCCAGCAGCGGCAACCGACAGGGGGCAAGGGAAAAACTGTTTTTT
V gene: TRBV6-5; J gene: TRBJ2-7; D gene: TRBD1; clone size: few; CDR3 protein: CASSLDRDYEQYF; CDR3 DNA: TGTGCCAGCAGTCTCGACAGGGACTACGAGCAGTACTTC
V gene: TRBV4-1; J gene: TRBJ1-1; D gene: NA; clone size: NA; CDR3 protein: CANSQSRQNTEAFF; CDR3 DNA: TGCGCCAACAGCCAATCTAGGCAGAACACTGAAGCTTTCTTT
V gene: TRBV20-1; J gene: TRBJ2-1; D gene: NA; clone size: NA; CDR3 protein: CSASVLERSSYNEQFF; CDR3 DNA: TGCAGTGCTAGCGTACTCGAGCGGAGCTCCTACAATGAGCAGTTCTTC
V gene: TRBV5-1; J gene: TRBJ2-1; D gene: TRBD2; clone size: NA; CDR3 protein: CASSFREDGEQFF; CDR3 DNA: TGCGCCAGCAGCTTCCGGGAGGACGGTGAGCAGTTCTTC